This TCR beta chain was recorded in a study of OX40 agonist ivuxolimab in advanced cancers. With respect to the entire study: Ivuxolimab was a fully human IgG2 agonistic monoclonal antibody targeting the costimulatory receptor OX40 (CD134). Intravenous ivuxolimab was administered to patients every 2 weeks at six dose levels: 0.01, 0.1, 0.3, 1.5, 3 and 10 mg/kg. Among the 50 to 55 dose-escalation patients, some 20 had hepatocellular carcinoma, approximately 15 melanoma, 9 renal cell carcinoma and 9 head and neck cancer. In the dose-escalation cohort, roughly 80% of patients were male, and the mean age was approximately 60 years, with a range of 23 to 79. Prior anti-PD-1, anti-PD-L1 or anti-CTLA-4 therapy was permitted, and checkpoint inhibitors had been received by about 44% of dose-escalation patients. Partial responses occurred in three dose-escalation patients: two with cutaneous melanoma and one with hepatocellular carcinoma. Peripheral TCRbeta sequencing was intended to test whether TCR sequence diversity was altered and clonal T-cell expansion was caused by ivuxolimab. The paper reports the monotherapy dose-escalation portion (N ≈ 52 patients) of the phase I ivuxolimab trial.

General findings and caveats noted by the study authors: Which antigens the clonally expanded peripheral T cells were specific for was not determined. Clonal expansion of both CD4+ and CD8+ blood T cells was observed from baseline to week 6 at doses 0.1 to 3.0 mg/kg. After ivuxolimab, more expanded clones were found on average in CD8+ T cells than in CD4+ T cells. Low levels of normalized T-cell clonal expansion were also shown by some nonresponding patients. Partial responders in the 0.1-3.0 mg/kg groups had among the lowest normalized peripheral clonal expansion, especially among CD8+ T cells.

As regards this clone: Its antigen remains unidentified. No base quality values were provided; no much bigger clone lies one nucleotide off.

Genomic DNA was isolated from the sorted cells so that the TCRbeta CDR3 region could be sequenced. The immunoSEQ Assay was used to sequence the TCRbeta CDR3 regions. TCRdb provides this immuneACCESS table in a form limited to in-frame rearrangements. Some clones are lacking; in checked studies, under half of them reflect an unresolved V gene, and why the rest are absent is not known. The sample table shows fewer than 90,000 clones, and 90% to 95% are seen once. In total, the top ten clones hold about 2.5% of the sample. The trial excluded patients who had a history of autoimmune disease or who were on systemic immunosuppression. Peripheral blood for TCR sequencing was collected from all dose cohorts at baseline, on cycle 4 day 1, and on cycle 7 day 1. Samples were obtained from an open-label, multicenter, first-in-human phase I dose-escalation trial of ivuxolimab. Adults with locally advanced or metastatic head and neck squamous cell, hepatocellular, melanoma or renal cell carcinoma were enrolled in the trial. Before TCR sequencing, CD4+ T cells and CD8+ T cells from peripheral blood were sorted into separate populations.

From cysteine to phenylalanine, the CDR3 is 14 amino acids long. Only CDR3 DNA is held: 42 bases, read in frame from base 1. In the germline V gene, CDR1 corresponds to SGHRS and CDR2 to YFSETQ. V and J are truncated by 1 base and 4 bases respectively, leaving an intervening sequence of 11 bases. Sequences were derived from CD4+ or CD8+ T cells sorted from blood, sampled in a trial of the OX40 agonist ivuxolimab. This receptor was taken from an adult with an advanced solid tumor such as melanoma, head and neck, liver or kidney cancer. The chain employs TRBV5-1 and TRBJ2-5, and possibly TRBD2, on 6 matching bases. The sequenced DNA is TGCGCCAGCAGCTTGTACGGGGGTATAGAGACCCAGTACTTC. Translated, it gives CASSLYGGIETQYF.